This entry describes one T cell receptor beta chain. Its antigen is currently not known. It has no much larger one-base neighbor in the sample; base qualities were not kept. RNA was extracted with the RNeasy kit and roughly 0.5 to 1 ug was reverse transcribed using random hexamers. TCR beta CDR3 regions were amplified with the immunoSEQ multiplex PCR assay covering 54 Vbeta and 13 Jbeta segments. PCR amplification bias was corrected by using a synthetic template baseline for primer optimization and computational correction. The authors' analysis ran thus. Reads were annotated to V, D and J genes according to IMGT and were analyzed with immunoSEQ Analyzer, with only productive sequences retained. Clonality was calculated as one minus the Shannon entropy normalized by log2 of the number of productive unique sequences. For each patient and control, public and private clones were evaluated among the 100 most prevalent clones. Clones were defined as Susac-specific if absent from the healthy and MS cohorts, from 900 to 1,300 published viral clones and from other ImmuneACCESS disease sequences. Starting from the raw public reads, TCRdb applied fastp trimming at Q25, assembled clones with MiXCR and retained in-frame beta chains. Every entry covers one CDR3 protein and lists the most common genes and DNA from its rows. V and J calls and clone size were set by TCRdb, not the authors. Within this sample are some 120,000 distinct CDR3 sequences, with about 95% of them counted one time only. The top ten clones comprise about 0.098% of the sample.

V and J lose 6 bases and 7 bases, and a span of 23 bases separates them. CDR1 SGHNT and CDR2 YYREEE are derived from the germline V gene (reference sequence). The CDR3 goes from the cysteine to the phenylalanine over 16 residues. Of all the DNA, just the CDR3 is kept, 48 bases in frame from base 1. Peripheral blood CD8+ and CD4+ T cells from healthy donors, Susac syndrome patients and multiple sclerosis patients were profiled by high-throughput TCR beta sequencing. Healthy donors were included as age- and sex-matched controls. Bulk CD8+ and CD4+ T cells were purified by magnetic negative isolation, whereas CD8+ TEMRA cells were enriched by FACS. Blood was collected in EDTA tubes and processed within 24 hours, with PBMCs isolated through density gradient centrifugation. PBMCs destined for TCR sequencing were cryopreserved in liquid nitrogen and later thawed in a 37 °C water bath. Purity of sorted or isolated CD4+, CD8+ and CD8+ TEMRA cells was at least 90%.

The sample originates from a study of CD8 T cells in Susac syndrome (dated by TCRdb to about 2019). With regard to the full study: Repertoire sequencing was used to test whether CD8+ T cell activation and differentiation in Susac syndrome was antigen driven. Results and caveats for the whole study, not just this receptor: The TCR sequencing and HLA analysis was acknowledged to have included a relatively small number of individuals.

This chain joins TRBV5-4 to TRBJ2-1, and perhaps TRBD2 as D gene, on 6 matching bases. The source material was CD4+ T cells from PBMCs. The sequence derives from a human donor in good health. Here is the DNA: TGTGCCAGCACCCGTGCGGGGCAGGATTTATGGAATGAGCAGTTCTTC. It translates as CASTRAGQDLWNEQFF. With all but the CDR3 taken from the reference TRBV5-4 and TRBJ2-1 genes, the full variable domain is: ETGVTQSPTHLIKTRGQQVTLRCSSQSGHNTVSWYQQALGQGPQFIFQYYREEENGRGNFPPRFSGLQFPNYSSELNVNALELDDSALYLCASTRAGQDLWNEQFFGPGTRLTVL.